A single T cell receptor beta chain is shown here with its context. The data were obtained in a study of technical replicates of blood from several donors. Data came from immunoSEQ multiplex PCR; TCRdb stores just in-frame clones and leaves some out. The sample shows under 85,000 clones, 94% of them seen only once. V dropped 8 bases and J dropped 1; count of bases not matched to a gene: 5. CDR1 and CDR2 (germline): LNHDA, SQIVND (reference sequence). This CDR3 has 15 residues. The V call is TRBV19, the J call TRBJ1-4, with 9 positions matching TRBD1. Input material: T cells isolated from PBMCs. This TCR was recovered from a human donor in good health. In DNA, the CDR3 is TGTGCCAGTGCCGGACAGGGGAGAACTAATGAAAAACTGTTTTTT. Amino acid sequence: CASAGQGRTNEKLFF.